This T cell receptor (beta chain) was profiled in a study of blood T cell repertoires in COVID-19 (dated by TCRdb to 2020 to 2022). Looking at the study overall: The collaborator samples originated in the United States, Italy and Spain and spanned the acute and convalescent phases of COVID-19. The material from the prospective study consisted of cDNA or gDNA derived from T cells, B-cell-depleted T cells, or PBMCs. Deeply sampled blood TCRbeta repertoires from subjects exposed to, actively infected with, or recovered from COVID-19 were included in the dataset. The repertoires were made available in a free public database intended to serve as a resource for research on the immune response to SARS-CoV-2. Samples were obtained from the ongoing ImmuneRACE study (first 160 participants) and from about 1,300 subjects provided by 6 global collaborators. Nearly every sample came with metadata listing a de-identified subject ID, COVID-19 status, age in years and sex. Where available, HLA class I and class II types were taken from metadata supplied by the sample provider and were not determined by assay-based typing. The research as a whole found: The amount of clinical and demographic metadata varied by source and participant and was provided uncurated.

CDR1 MGHDK and CDR2 SYGVNS are derived from the germline V gene. The trim is 0 bases for V and 0 bases for J, with a gap of 8 bases between the germline ends. The CDR3 numbers 15 residues from cysteine through phenylalanine. Only the CDR3 portion is preserved as DNA: 45 bases, with reading frame beginning at the first base. Worth noting for this clone: Its antigen has not been determined. Nothing much larger sits one base from this clone, and base qualities are not available.

TCRbeta CDR3 regions were amplified from genomic DNA using the immunoSEQ Assay, a bias-controlled multiplex PCR. The study's processing was this. The number of nucleated cells in each sample was estimated from the amplification of reference gene primers within the assay. To quantify the absolute abundance of each unique TCRbeta CDR3 rearrangement, sequence reads were collapsed and filtered. Productive Simpson clonality was computed per sample as the square root of Simpson's diversity index over productive rearrangements. TCRdb took over this immuneACCESS table, retaining in-frame rearrangements with V and J assigned. Such tables are incomplete; in checked studies, under half of the missing clones stem from an unresolved V gene, and the remainder is unexplained. V and J calls plus clone size are reproduced from that table; the DNA served to infer D and trimming. Within this sample are 80,000 to 90,000 clones, with approximately 78% of them counted one time only. The top ten clones comprise approximately 1.2% of the sample.

The collaborating institutions used their own protocols to collect whole blood in K2EDTA tubes. Collaborator samples were shipped for TCRbeta analysis as frozen whole blood, isolated PBMCs, or DNA extracted from either sample type. The chain joins TRBV25-1 to TRBJ2-5; TRBD2 is a possible D gene, resting on 6 matching bases. Source material: peripheral blood. This TCR was recovered from a woman at least 80 years old with acute or convalescent COVID-19. The CDR3 protein sequence reads: CASSEYWGDQETQYF. The sequence in DNA is TGTGCCAGCAGTGAATACTGGGGGGACCAAGAGACCCAGTACTTC.